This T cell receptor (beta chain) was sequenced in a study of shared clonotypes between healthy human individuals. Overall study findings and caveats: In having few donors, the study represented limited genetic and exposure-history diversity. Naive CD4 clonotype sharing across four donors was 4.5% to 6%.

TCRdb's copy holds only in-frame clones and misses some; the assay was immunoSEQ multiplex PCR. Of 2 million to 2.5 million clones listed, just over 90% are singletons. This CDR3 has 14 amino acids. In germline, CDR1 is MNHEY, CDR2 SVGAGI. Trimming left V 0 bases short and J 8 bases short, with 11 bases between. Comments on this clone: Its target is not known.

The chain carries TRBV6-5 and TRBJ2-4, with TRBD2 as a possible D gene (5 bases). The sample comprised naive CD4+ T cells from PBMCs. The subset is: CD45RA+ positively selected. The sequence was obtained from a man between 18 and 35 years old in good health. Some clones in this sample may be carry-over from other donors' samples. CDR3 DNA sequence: TGTGCCAGCAGTTACTCGTCCCACGGGGACATTCAGTACTTC. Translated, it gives CASSYSSHGDIQYF.